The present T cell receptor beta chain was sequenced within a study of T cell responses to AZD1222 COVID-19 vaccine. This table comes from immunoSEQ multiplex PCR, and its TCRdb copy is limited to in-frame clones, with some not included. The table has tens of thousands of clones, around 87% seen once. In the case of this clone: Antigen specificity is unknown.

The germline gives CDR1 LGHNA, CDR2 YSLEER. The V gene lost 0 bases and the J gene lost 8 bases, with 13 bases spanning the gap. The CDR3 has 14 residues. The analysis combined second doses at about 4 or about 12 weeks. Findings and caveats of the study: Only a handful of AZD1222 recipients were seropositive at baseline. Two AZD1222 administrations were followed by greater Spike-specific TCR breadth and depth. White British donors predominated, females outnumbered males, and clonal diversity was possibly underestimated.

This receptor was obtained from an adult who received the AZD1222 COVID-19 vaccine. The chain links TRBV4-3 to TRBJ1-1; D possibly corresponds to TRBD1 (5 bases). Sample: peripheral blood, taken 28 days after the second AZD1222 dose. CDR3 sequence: CASSQDRGGAEAFF. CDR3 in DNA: TGCGCCAGCAGCCAAGATCGGGGAGGGGCAGAAGCTTTCTTT.